The 28 T cell receptor beta chains in this list originate from one sample, sequenced in a study of control samples from healthy donors and cancer patients. The assay was immunoSEQ multiplex PCR, and TCRdb's table has in-frame clones only and misses some. This table holds approximately 100,000 clones, approximately 90% found once. The material sequenced was blood. All receptors come from a woman aged 18-35 years in good health.

Concerning this clone: Other DNA sequences in the same sample also yield this CDR3. The chain uses TRBV3-1 (or the pseudogene TRBV3-2) and TRBJ1-1; a weak D match, TRBD1 (6 bases). Germline values: CDR1 LGHDT, CDR2 YNNKEL (reference sequence). The V end was cut by 3 bases, the J end by 5 bases, with 16 bases between. The CDR3 extends over 15 amino acids. The DNA of the CDR3 is TGTGCCAGCAGCCAGGGGGCAGGGAAGAGGACTGAAGCTTTCTTT. It specifies CASSQGAGKRTEAFF.

This chain uses TRBV5-1 with TRBJ1-6; D remains unclear. V lost 4 bases and J lost 0, with 11 bases in between. Germline-derived CDR1 and CDR2 are SGHRS and YFSETQ. The CDR3 is 16 amino acids. CDR3 DNA sequence: TGCGCCAGCAGCACCGAAGGTAGCTCCTATAATTCACCCCTCCACTTT. This sequence encodes CASSTEGSSYNSPLHF. The full variable domain, its missing parts supplied by reference TRBV5-1 and TRBJ1-6, is KAGVTQTPRYLIKTRGQQVTLSCSPISGHRSVSWYQQTPGQGLQFLFEYFSETQRNKGNFPGRFSGRQFSNSRSEMNVSTLELGDSALYLCASSTEGSSYNSPLHFGNGTRLTVT.

This chain joins TRBV10-3 and TRBJ1-2; D is ambiguous. V was pared by 2 bases and J by 8 bases, with 15 bases between. The germline V gene encodes CDR1 ENHRY and CDR2 SYGVKD. CDR3 size: 14 residues. CDR3 nucleotide sequence: TGTGCCATCAGTGAGCCGGGGAGTGCCCGGGGCTACACCTTC. It yields the protein CAISEPGSARGYTF.

The chain uses TRBV18 and TRBJ1-5; weak D call: TRBD1 (5 bases). V shed 3 bases and J shed 3 bases, with 6 bases lying between them. This CDR3 has 13 residues. The germline gives CDR1 KGHSH, CDR2 LQKENI. The CDR3 DNA follows: TGTGCCAGCTCACCCGGACACAATCAGCCCCAGCATTTT. It codes for CASSPGHNQPQHF.

This rearrangement joins TRBV6-5 to TRBJ2-5; D is undetermined. CDR3 length: 15 amino acids. The V and J ends lost 2 bases and 5 bases respectively, with 15 bases between them. The germline V gene encodes CDR1 MNHEY and CDR2 SVGAGI. CDR3 sequence: CASSYGLAGVETQYF. In nucleotides, the CDR3 is TGTGCCAGCAGTTACGGGCTGGCTGGGGTTGAGACCCAGTACTTC.

The gene calls are TRBV27 and TRBJ1-5, with 7 bases that match TRBD1. This CDR3 is built from 15 residues. Germline CDR1 is MNHEY and CDR2 is SMNVEV (reference sequence). V shed 3 bases and J 4 bases; nucleotides not matched to a gene: 6. Here the CDR3 DNA reads TGTGCCAGCAGTTTCACGGGGACAGCTAATCAGCCCCAGCATTTT. Protein sequence: CASSFTGTANQPQHF.

The chain combines TRBV7-9 with TRBJ1-2; 11 nucleotides align to TRBD1. Germline assignment: CDR1 SEHNR and CDR2 FQNEAQ (reference sequence). V was pared by 5 bases and J by 5 bases, with 16 bases of the junction left unmatched. The CDR3 runs to 18 residues. The CDR3: CASSPPWHRTGGEYGYTF. The CDR3 bases are TGTGCCAGCAGCCCTCCCTGGCACCGGACAGGGGGCGAATATGGCTACACCTTC.

The rearrangement joins TRBV2 to TRBJ2-1, with D perhaps given as TRBD1 or TRBD2 (6 bases each). CDR3 size: 15 residues. Germline CDR1 reads SNHLY; CDR2 reads FYNNEI. V was clipped by 8 bases and J by 4 bases, with 18 bases between them. In DNA form, the CDR3 reads TGTGCCAGCGTGGAGGGGACACTTACTTACAATGAGCAGTTCTTC. Its protein is CASVEGTLTYNEQFF.

The rearrangement uses TRBV27 and TRBJ2-7, with a possible D match to TRBD1 (5 bases). CDR1 MNHEY and CDR2 SMNVEV come from the germline V gene (reference sequence). The CDR3 has 12 amino acids. With 5 bases removed from V and 6 bases from J, the gap between germline ends came to 11 bases. The CDR3 protein is CASSPGYGEQYF. The CDR3 DNA sequence: TGTGCCAGCAGTCCAGGGTATGGCGAGCAGTACTTC.

The chain employs TRBV3-1 (or the pseudogene TRBV3-2) and TRBJ1-1; no definite D call. Germline loops: CDR1 LGHDT, CDR2 YNNKEL (reference sequence). Trimming took off 1 base at V and 1 base at J, with 4 bases between the two ends. The CDR3 is 13 residues long. The chain's CDR3 is CASSQARNTEAFF. Written as DNA, the CDR3 is TGTGCCAGCAGCCAAGCCCGGAACACTGAAGCTTTCTTT.

J is TRBJ2-1 and V is TRBV19; D perhaps matches TRBD1 (6 bases). V lost 7 bases and J lost 7, with 11 bases in between. The germline V gene encodes CDR1 LNHDA and CDR2 SQIVND (reference sequence). The length of the CDR3 is 12 residues. CDR3 residues: CASTTGYNEQFF. The CDR3 bases are TGTGCCAGTACTACAGGGTATAATGAGCAGTTCTTC.

The V gene is TRBV7-3, the J gene TRBJ2-3; 13 bases match TRBD2. The CDR3 spans 16 residues. V lost 4 bases to trimming and J lost 0 bases; unmatched junction nucleotides: 1. Germline values: CDR1 SGHTA, CDR2 FQGTGA. The chain's CDR3 is CASSWGLAGSTDTQYF. CDR3 nucleotides: TGTGCCAGCAGCTGGGGACTAGCGGGGAGCACAGATACGCAGTATTTT.

The V gene is TRBV11-2, the J gene TRBJ2-7; TRBD2 matches 13 bases. CDR1 is SGHAT, CDR2 FQNNGV, per germline. The CDR3 totals 16 residues. After removal of 4 bases from V and 0 bases from J, the junction contained 3 bases not matched to a gene. The CDR3, as DNA: TGTGCCAGCAGCTCAACTAGCGGGGGGGCCTCCTACGAGCAGTACTTC. It codes for CASSSTSGGASYEQYF.

This chain uses TRBV10-3 with TRBJ2-4; 8 nucleotides align to TRBD1. This CDR3 is 14 amino acids long. V gave up 2 bases and J gave up 5 bases; unmatched junction bases: 2. CDR1 and CDR2 from the germline V gene are ENHRY and SYGVKD. The CDR3 region has the DNA TGTGCCATCAGTGAGGGACAGGGAGAAAACATTCAGTACTTC. This sequence encodes CAISEGQGENIQYF.

V usage is TRBV3-1 (or the pseudogene TRBV3-2) and J usage is TRBJ1-3, with 11 bases aligning to TRBD1. J gave up 9 bases and V 0 bases, and 4 bases lay outside the gene matches. The CDR3 has 15 amino acids. Germline V gives CDR1 LGHDT, CDR2 YNNKEL (reference sequence). Here the CDR3 reads CASSQDGDRGATIYF. CDR3 nucleotides: TGTGCCAGCAGCCAAGATGGGGACAGGGGGGCCACCATATATTTT.

This chain uses TRBV6-5 with TRBJ1-6; D is uncertain. Per the germline V gene, CDR1 is MNHEY and CDR2 is SVGAGI. There are 13 residues in the CDR3. Trimming pared 6 bases from V and 7 bases from J, leaving 10 bases between. In DNA, the CDR3 is TGTGCCAGCAGGGAGACAAGAAATTCACCCCTCCACTTT. Protein product: CASRETRNSPLHF.

Of note for this clone: The same CDR3 also results from other DNA sequences found in this sample. The CDR3 loop is CASSHPRWTGKACGNTIYF. CDR3 sequence (DNA): TGTGCCAGTAGTCATCCGCGGTGGACAGGGAAGGCTTGTGGAAACACCATATATTTT. The chain has TRBV19 and TRBJ1-3; 8 bases align to TRBD1. V shed 5 bases and J 3 bases; nucleotides not matched to a gene: 18. Germline-derived CDR1 and CDR2 are LNHDA and SQIVND (reference sequence). The CDR3 has 19 residues.

The chain recombines TRBV6-6 with TRBJ1-2; possibly TRBD1 for D (6 bases). The CDR3 is made up of 14 amino acids. Germline loops: CDR1 MNHNY, CDR2 SVGAGI (reference sequence). V lost 6 bases and J lost 1, with 12 bases in between. Written as DNA, the CDR3 is TGTGCCAGCAGCCACGGACAGATTAACTATGGCTACACCTTC. This encodes CASSHGQINYGYTF.

The rearrangement joins TRBV6-1 to TRBJ1-2; no clear D gene. The CDR3 totals 15 residues. CDR1 is MNHNS and CDR2 is SASEGT in the germline V gene. V lost 1 base, J lost 4 bases, and 13 bases lay in between. The CDR3 coding sequence is TGTGCCAGCAGTGAAGACGAGTGGGTGGGCTATGGCTACACCTTC. This gives the protein CASSEDEWVGYGYTF.

The chain joins TRBV7-2 to TRBJ1-1, with D hard to call. The V end lost 8 bases, the J end lost 7 bases, and 17 bases lay between the germline ends. Germline values: CDR1 SGHTA, CDR2 FQGNSA. The CDR3 has 13 residues. The CDR3 nucleotides are TGTGCCAGCCACAAGGACGTTTATAGTGAAGCTTTCTTT. Translated, it gives CASHKDVYSEAFF. Supplemented by reference TRBV7-2 and TRBJ1-1, the full variable domain reads GAGVSQSPSNKVTEKGKDVELRCDPISGHTALYWYRQSLGQGLEFLIYFQGNSAPDKSGLPSDRFSAERTGGSVSTLTIQRTQQEDSAVYLCASHKDVYSEAFFGQGTRLTVV.

For this clone: The junction and the germline gene differ at one end; a read error may be behind it. The chain recombines TRBV10-3 with TRBJ1-4; the D gene is possibly TRBD1 (5 bases). In germline, CDR1 is ENHRY, CDR2 SYGVKD. The CDR3 is 13 amino acids. The CDR3 nucleotides are TGCGGCGAGGCAGGGAAGAGGGATGAAAAACTGTTTTTT. Protein: CGEAGKRDEKLFF.

The chain uses TRBV29-1 and TRBJ1-2; a weak D match, TRBD1 (5 bases). The V end lost 2 bases, the J end lost 5 bases, and 18 bases lay between the germline ends. This CDR3 contains 15 residues. Germline CDR1 reads SQVTM; CDR2 reads ANQGSEA. The CDR3 loop reads CSVERGQGFLYGYTF. The DNA of the CDR3 is TGCAGCGTTGAAAGGGGCCAGGGTTTTTTGTATGGCTACACCTTC.

This chain joins TRBV2 and TRBJ1-2; 8 positions match TRBD1. This CDR3 is 13 amino acids long. V lost 6 bases, J lost 0 bases, and 0 bases stayed unmatched. In germline, CDR1 is SNHLY, CDR2 FYNNEI. The CDR3 reads CASRDRANYGYTF. The CDR3 DNA reads as TGTGCCAGCAGGGACAGGGCTAACTATGGCTACACCTTC.

This chain connects TRBV6-4 to TRBJ1-2; D is perhaps TRBD1 (5 bases). This CDR3 spans 15 amino acids. Trimming left V 1 base short and J 8 bases short, with 17 bases between. CDR1 is MRHNA, CDR2 SNTAGT, per germline. The CDR3 reads CASSDLAGPQRGYTF. CDR3 bases: TGTGCCAGCAGTGACTTGGCGGGGCCCCAGAGGGGCTACACCTTC.

The V call is TRBV13, the J call TRBJ1-5; the D is unclear. Trimming took 1 base from V and 3 from J, leaving 10 bases between them. The CDR3 has 15 amino acids. Germline V gives CDR1 PRHDT, CDR2 FYEKMQ (reference sequence). DNA of the CDR3: TGTGCCAGCAGCTTAGCTGAGGGAAACAATCAGCCCCAGCATTTT. Its translation: CASSLAEGNNQPQHF. Drawing the rest from reference TRBV13 and TRBJ1-5, the complete variable domain is AAGVIQSPRHLIKEKRETATLKCYPIPRHDTVYWYQQGPGQDPQFLISFYEKMQSDKGSIPDRFSAQQFSDYHSELNMSSLELGDSALYFCASSLAEGNNQPQHFGDGTRLSIL.

The J gene is TRBJ1-1, the V gene TRBV6-5; a possible D gene is TRBD1 (5 bases). CDR1 MNHEY and CDR2 SVGAGI come from the germline V gene. CDR3 length: 14 residues. V dropped 2 bases and J dropped 4 bases, with 11 bases sitting between them. CDR3 nucleotides: TGTGCCAGCAGTTACCAACAGGCTACCACTGAAGCTTTCTTT. Amino acids: CASSYQQATTEAFF.

The rearrangement joins TRBV3-1 (or the pseudogene TRBV3-2) to TRBJ2-1, with 14 bases fitting TRBD2. J was trimmed by 3 bases and V by 4 bases; bases with no gene match: 8. CDR3 size: 18 residues. Germline-derived CDR1 and CDR2 are LGHDT and YNNKEL (reference sequence). The CDR3 region has the DNA TGTGCCAGCAGCCTCCACCCGACTAGCGGGGGGGTCTACAATGAGCAGTTCTTC. Translated, it gives CASSLHPTSGGVYNEQFF.

This clone was seen just once. This chain joins TRBV6-2 or TRBV6-3 and TRBJ2-7; D may correspond to TRBD1 or TRBD2 (5 bases each). The CDR3 has 15 amino acids. The V end was cut by 2 bases, the J end by 9 bases, with 20 bases between. Germline V gene sequence: CDR1 MNHEY, CDR2 SVGEGT. The CDR3 DNA reads TGTGCCAGCAGTTACGGCCGGGACGCCCAACGGCGGCAGTACTTC. Its translation: CASSYGRDAQRRQYF.